Detailed here is one T cell receptor (beta chain). Its antigen is not yet known. Per-nucleotide qualities are absent, and no much larger clonotype sits a single base away. The data derive from a study of blood T cell repertoires in COVID-19 (dated by TCRdb to 2018 to 2021). General notes on the study: Samples from collaborators originated in the United States, Italy and Spain and spanned both the acute and convalescent phases of COVID-19. Subjects who had been exposed to COVID-19, were actively infected with it, or had recovered from it provided the deeply sampled blood TCRbeta repertoires that made up the dataset. The material from the prospective study consisted of cDNA or gDNA derived from T cells, B-cell-depleted T cells, or PBMCs. Sample metadata almost always included a de-identified subject ID, COVID-19 status, age in years and sex. Samples were obtained from the ongoing ImmuneRACE study (first 160 participants) and from 1,200 or so subjects provided by 6 global collaborators. The repertoires were released in a freely available public database meant as a resource for research on the immune response to SARS-CoV-2. Where available, HLA class I and class II types were taken from metadata supplied by the sample provider and were not determined by assay-based typing.

General conclusions and limits of the study: Clinical and demographic metadata were provided uncurated, with the amount varying by source and participant.

One collaborating source in Seattle enrolled patients during active infection and followed them longitudinally through the course of disease. Whole blood was collected in K2EDTA tubes by collaborating institutions according to the institutions' own protocols. Collaborator samples were shipped for TCRbeta analysis as frozen whole blood, isolated PBMCs, or DNA extracted from either sample type. The immunoSEQ Assay, a bias-controlled multiplex PCR, was used to amplify TCRbeta CDR3 regions from genomic DNA. Per the original workflow: Within the assay, amplification of reference gene primers was used to estimate how many nucleated cells each sample contained. Sequence reads were collapsed and filtered to measure the absolute abundance of every unique TCRbeta CDR3 rearrangement. For each sample, productive Simpson clonality was calculated as the square root of Simpson's diversity index over productive rearrangements. This immuneACCESS table, as held by TCRdb, lists in-frame sequences with V and J called but not all clones. Of the missing ones, under half trace to an unresolved V gene in checked studies; the others have no known cause. V, J and clone size are taken as reported in that table, and D and trimming were inferred from the DNA itself. The sample contains over 15,000 clones, 77% of them found a single time. The ten largest clones take up roughly 15% of the sample.

The origin of this receptor is a man between 65 and 85 years old with COVID-19, enrolled during active disease. The specimen sequenced was peripheral blood.

In nucleotide form, the sequence is TGTGCCAGCAGTTTCGTTCAGACACGACTAACCTACGAGCAGTACTTC. Its amino acids are CASSFVQTRLTYEQYF. The chain uses TRBV27 and TRBJ2-7, and possibly TRBD2, on 5 matching bases. The germline V gene (reference sequence) provides CDR1 MNHEY and CDR2 SMNVEV. The CDR3 has 16 amino acids, counting the end cysteine and phenylalanine. CDR3 DNA is the only sequence kept; it has 48 bases, read in frame from the first base. Trimming costs V 3 bases and J 2 bases, and their ends lie 17 bases apart.